This is a list of T cell receptor beta chains from one sample in a study of cytomegalovirus exposure and HLA in healthy donors. This table comes from immunoSEQ multiplex PCR, and its TCRdb copy is limited to in-frame clones, with some not included. The sample lists tens of thousands of clones; approximately 95% were seen once. The material sequenced was PBMCs. All receptors come from a young woman in good health and CMV-seronegative. Both conserved end residues are part of each CDR3. D genes are given only for firm matches. A row's size may be missing; if present it is once, few, many or a size class.

d_call clone_size j_call v_call cdr3_nt cdr3_aa
- - TRBJ2-2 TRBV5-1 TGCGCCAGCAGCTTGGCGTCAATAGGGGACACCGGGGAGCTGTTTTTT CASSLASIGDTGELFF
TRBD2 - TRBJ2-3 TRBV5-4 TGTGCCAGCAGCTTTCCAAGCGGGAGGTTGGATACGCAGTATTTT CASSFPSGRLDTQYF
TRBD1 once TRBJ1-5 TRBV27 TGTGCCAGCAGAATCGGACAGGGTGGTGGCCAGCCCCAGCATTTT CASRIGQGGGQPQHF
- - TRBJ1-4 TRBV28 TGTGCCAGCAGGGGCCGGGGTACTAATGAAAAACTGTTTTTT CASRGRGTNEKLFF
- - TRBJ1-1 TRBV29-1 TGCAGCGTTCTTGGAGATAAGACTGAAGCTTTCTTT CSVLGDKTEAFF
TRBD1 - TRBJ1-5 TRBV27 TGTGCCAGCAGTCCAACCCGACAGGGGTATCAGCCCCAGCATTTT CASSPTRQGYQPQHF
TRBD1 - TRBJ2-7 TRBV2 TGTGCCAGCAGTGAAGCCTTTAGGACAGGGTTGTTGCAGTACTTC CASSEAFRTGLLQYF
- - TRBJ2-3 TRBV19 TGTGCCAGTAACGGGAGAGGAGATACGCAGTATTTT CASNGRGDTQYF
- - TRBJ2-4 TRBV7-2 TGTGCCAGCAGCTCCAGTGGTCTCTTAGCCAAAAACATTCAGTACTTC CASSSSGLLAKNIQYF
- once TRBJ2-2 TRBV18 TGTGCCAGCTCATCGACTAGGACCGGGGAGCTGTTTTTT CASSSTRTGELFF
TRBD1 - TRBJ1-5 TRBV5-1 TGCGCCAGCAGCCTGGACAGGGGCGATCAGCCCCAGCATTTT CASSLDRGDQPQHF
- - TRBJ1-5 TRBV2 TGTGCCAGCAGTGAAGGGGGGGGACAGCCCCAGCATTTT CASSEGGGQPQHF
TRBD1 once TRBJ1-1 TRBV10-1 TGCGCCAGCAGTGAGGGGACAGGGGCCACTGAAGCTTTCTTT CASSEGTGATEAFF
- - TRBJ1-5 TRBV19 TGTGCCAGTCCCGTCGACAGAGTTAATCAGCCCCAGCATTTT CASPVDRVNQPQHF
- - TRBJ2-4 TRBV2 TGTGCCAGCAGTGAAGTCACGCGGACCAAAAACATTCAGTACTTC CASSEVTRTKNIQYF
- - TRBJ1-2 TRBV11-2 TGTGCCAGCAGCTTAGCGCGGGCGGACTATGGCTACACCTTC CASSLARADYGYTF
- - TRBJ2-7 TRBV28 TGTGCCAGCAGGGAGACAGGTGCCTACGAGCAGTACTTC CASRETGAYEQYF
TRBD1 - TRBJ2-1 TRBV6-5 TGTGCCAGCAGTACTCAGGGGGCTGATTACAATGAGCAGTTCTTC CASSTQGADYNEQFF
TRBD2 - TRBJ2-3 TRBV5-6 TGTGCCAGCAGCTTGGAACTAGCGGGGCACATTAGCACAGATACGCAGTATTTT CASSLELAGHISTDTQYF
- - TRBJ2-1 TRBV7-9 TGTGCCAGCAGCCTATCATATGAGCAGTTCTTC CASSLSYEQFF
- - TRBJ1-1 TRBV4-3 TGCGCCAGCAGCCAATCAGCACGTCTCGGGGGTGACGCTTTCTTT CASSQSARLGGDAFF
TRBD2 - TRBJ2-3 TRBV27 TGTGCCAGCAGGCCCGGGACTAGGTCAGATACGCAGTATTTT CASRPGTRSDTQYF
TRBD1 - TRBJ2-7 TRBV7-9 TGTGCCAGCAGCGTGGGACAGGCCAACGAGCAGTACTTC CASSVGQANEQYF
TRBD1 - TRBJ2-7 TRBV4-1 TGCGCCAGCAGCCACCGGGACAGGGGCTACGAGCAGTACTTC CASSHRDRGYEQYF
- - TRBJ1-1 TRBV28 TGTGCCAGCACCCCCCAGGGGCCATTGAACACTGAAGCTTTCTTT CASTPQGPLNTEAFF
- - TRBJ1-4 TRBV5-6 TGTGCCAGCAGCTTTGGTACAGGCGTGAATGAAAAACTGTTTTTT CASSFGTGVNEKLFF